This T cell receptor (beta chain) originates from a study of technical replicates of blood from several donors. The CDR3 has 14 amino acids. Trimming cost V 0 bases and J 7 bases, with 11 bases left between them. Looked up from germline, CDR1 is SGHTS and CDR2 is YDEGEE. Some clones are missing from TCRdb's copy, which holds only in-frame ones; the method was immunoSEQ multiplex PCR. Among about 88,000 clones listed, approximately 95% were seen once. The sequence derives from a human donor in good health. The sequenced sample was T cells isolated from PBMCs. This chain joins TRBV5-8 and TRBJ1-5, with D perhaps TRBD1 (5 bases). For the CDR3, the DNA is TGTGCCAGCAGCTTGGACGGGGGAAACCAGCCCCAGCATTTT. The encoded protein is CASSLDGGNQPQHF.